What follows is one T cell receptor (beta chain) and its context. Its antigen is as yet unknown. This CDR3 is built from 14 residues. The V gene's germline CDR1 is SGHTA and CDR2 FQGNSA. Trimming removed 4 bases at V and 2 bases at J, with 11 bases between. The data stem from a study of cytomegalovirus exposure and HLA in healthy donors. Study in general: Previous work identified 117 million unique TCR beta sequences from about 179 million T cells. Roughly 80 million unique TCRs from HLA-typed donors made up an early data release. Findings of the study overall: More clonal expansion characterized HLA-associated TCR beta chains than equally common others in a later analysis. Researchers counted around 180 TCR beta chains as cytomegalovirus-associated.

Primers for the PCR totalled 60 Vbeta and 13 Jbeta. Produced via immunoSEQ multiplex PCR; TCRdb's table is partial and in-frame only. The sample lists roughly 180,000 clones, around 80% occurring once. This chain joins TRBV7-2 and TRBJ2-5; D perhaps matches TRBD1 (5 bases). The receptor was isolated from a woman aged 45-59 years in good health and CMV-seropositive. The source material was PBMCs. This chain's CDR3 is CASSSMGLQETQYF. In DNA, the CDR3 is TGTGCCAGCAGCTCGATGGGGCTGCAAGAGACCCAGTACTTC.